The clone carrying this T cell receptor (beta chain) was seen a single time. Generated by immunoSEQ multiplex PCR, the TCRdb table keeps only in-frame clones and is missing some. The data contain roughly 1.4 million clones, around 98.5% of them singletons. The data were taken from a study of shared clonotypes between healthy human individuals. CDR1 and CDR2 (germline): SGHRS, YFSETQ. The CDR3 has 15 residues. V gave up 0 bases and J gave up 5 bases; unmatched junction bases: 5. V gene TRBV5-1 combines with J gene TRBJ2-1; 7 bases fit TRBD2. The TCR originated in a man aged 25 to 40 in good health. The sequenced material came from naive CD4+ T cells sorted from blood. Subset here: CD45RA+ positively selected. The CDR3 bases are TGCGCCAGCAGCTTGGCTCGACTAGCTGACAATGAGCAGTTCTTC. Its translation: CASSLARLADNEQFF.